This T cell receptor beta chain was recorded in a study of Ad26.COV2.S vaccination and SARS-CoV-2 variants. This clone occurred once. Its antigen is not known. Sequenced by immunoSEQ multiplex PCR; TCRdb stores in-frame clones only, minus some. Among over 85,000 clones listed, more than 65% were seen once. In germline, CDR1 is SGHTA, CDR2 FQGNSA. The CDR3 has 14 amino acids. V lost 1 base and J 5 bases, leaving 10 bases between the germline ends. Findings and caveats of the study: Vaccinees showed greater spike-specific TCR breadth than placebo recipients. Responses of T cells in total may have been underestimated by the TCR breadth and depth analyses. Responses of spike-specific T cells (both CD8+ and CD4+) reportedly showed substantial breadth after vaccination. Vaccine and placebo recipients had similar non-spike TCR breadth.

The V and J genes are TRBV7-2 and TRBJ2-3; D gene uncertain. This material consisted of peripheral blood, taken after recovery from COVID-19. This TCR derives from a human donor who had recovered from COVID-19. CDR3 protein: CASSLGLLKDTQYF. The CDR3 region has the DNA TGTGCCAGCAGCTTAGGCCTACTAAAAGATACGCAGTATTTT.